This is a list of T cell receptor beta chains from one sample in a study of OX40 agonist ivuxolimab in advanced cancers. Measured with immunoSEQ multiplex PCR; TCRdb has only the in-frame clones, and not every one. The sample has under 40,000 clones; about nine tenths are singletons. Source: CD4+ or CD8+ T cells sorted from blood, taken in a trial of the OX40 agonist ivuxolimab. These TCRs come from an adult with an advanced solid tumor such as melanoma, head and neck, liver or kidney cancer. The CDR3 runs from the conserved cysteine through the conserved F or W.

V gene,J gene,CDR3 protein
TRBV4-1,TRBJ2-5,CASSHPGASQETQYF
TRBV15,TRBJ2-5,CATSPWDSQETQYF
TRBV6-5,TRBJ2-1,CASSGSGDPNNEQFF
TRBV19,TRBJ1-4,CASSITGTGGEKLFF
TRBV28,TRBJ2-3,CASREPGLAGDTQYF
TRBV7-9,TRBJ2-1,CASSNGDLANYNEQFF
TRBV6-5,TRBJ2-7,CASSYPGRPYEQYF
TRBV2,TRBJ2-1,CASTLAGVVDEQFF
TRBV7-8,TRBJ2-7,CASIDKSYEQYF
TRBV28,TRBJ2-2,CASRLEFSTSGSSTSTGELFF
TRBV10-3,TRBJ1-2,CAISESGTDNYGYTF
TRBV27,TRBJ1-1,CASSPSRDRENTEAFF
TRBV19,TRBJ2-7,CASSIAWSTYEQYF
TRBV7-9,TRBJ1-1,CASSFTEAFF
TRBV7-9,TRBJ2-5,CASSLSGWETQYF
TRBV11-2,TRBJ1-6,CASSPSQGEGSPLHF
TRBV9,TRBJ2-3,CASSVGGRSTDTQYF
TRBV6-5,TRBJ2-1,CASSSKIQGNEQFF
TRBV6-5,TRBJ2-7,CASSFFGTPYEQYF
TRBV27,TRBJ1-1,CATVFGTEAFF
TRBV4-2,TRBJ2-7,CASSTTSGSYEQYF
TRBV5-6,TRBJ2-5,CASSLVNQETQYF
TRBV2,TRBJ2-7,CVFGGSSHEQYF
TRBV9,TRBJ2-1,CASSGSPGHNEQFF
TRBV18,TRBJ2-7,CASSGVAGGAYEQYF
TRBV19,TRBJ1-1,CASGQGYTEAFF
TRBV27,TRBJ2-1,CASSSPRANEQFF
TRBV29-1,TRBJ2-1,CSVEGQSSSYNEQFF
TRBV7-8,TRBJ2-1,CASSTRYNEQFF
TRBV28,TRBJ2-2,CASSTKPGLGGTGELFF
TRBV5-6,TRBJ2-1,CASSDAGDEQFF
TRBV13,TRBJ2-1,CASSQGGIGEQFF
TRBV29-1,TRBJ2-7,CSVEDSRGQGGLAGSLCSYEQYF
TRBV6-1,TRBJ2-5,CASSEVEGVKTQYF
TRBV2,TRBJ2-7,CASSPTMGVRNEQYF
TRBV2,TRBJ2-1,CAIRGPRDEQFF
TRBV2,TRBJ1-2,CASRETGGYYGYTF
TRBV4-1,TRBJ2-2,CASSQGAGGLFGELFF
TRBV5-1,TRBJ2-2,CASSPGRAGELFF
TRBV6-6,TRBJ2-7,CASSPQQGLSYEQYF
TRBV5-6,TRBJ2-1,CASSFGPSTNNEQFF
TRBV4-2,TRBJ1-6,CASSQMGQTALDSPLHF
TRBV11-2,TRBJ2-1,CASSFALSGREQFF
TRBV5-1,TRBJ2-7,CASSLRLNYEQYF
TRBV10-3,TRBJ2-1,CAISETGTPHNEQFF
TRBV29-1,TRBJ1-1,CSVEESAWGDTEAFF
TRBV20-1,TRBJ2-7,CSASRAYEQYF
TRBV11-2,TRBJ2-1,CASRDRLADNEQFF
TRBV7-6,TRBJ2-5,CASSFSGGDSYGTQYF
TRBV27,TRBJ2-7,CASSSPGQGDYEQYF
TRBV11-2,TRBJ2-1,CASTLLGYNEQFF
TRBV10-2,TRBJ2-2,CASSGTSGRTSTGELFF
TRBV7-2,TRBJ1-4,CASSLEEGRGEKLFF
TRBV5-3,TRBJ2-1,CASSLAGSTADEQFF